These T cell receptor beta chains were read from a single sample in a study of blood T cell repertoires in COVID-19. TCRdb's table, derived via immunoSEQ multiplex PCR, lists solely in-frame clones and lacks some. The data show some 250,000 clones, with 86% seen just once and approximately 6.2% held by the top ten. Sequencing was carried out using peripheral blood. Receptor source: a man aged 55 to 69 with acute or convalescent COVID-19. Each CDR3 is given without its conserved first and last residue.

CDR3aa: ASSLVQGVAYEQY; v_gene: TRBV7-9; j_gene: TRBJ2-7
CDR3aa: ASSLRTGTYGYT; v_gene: TRBV9; j_gene: TRBJ1-2
CDR3aa: ASSIGGAPNEQF; v_gene: TRBV19; j_gene: TRBJ2-1
CDR3aa: AISDPGQGDYGYT; v_gene: TRBV10-3; j_gene: TRBJ1-2
CDR3aa: ASSLEGVGYGYT; v_gene: TRBV5-5; j_gene: TRBJ1-2
CDR3aa: ASSSIGTGPYEQY; v_gene: TRBV6-5; j_gene: TRBJ2-7
CDR3aa: ASSQPGLAGAYEQY; v_gene: TRBV4-2; j_gene: TRBJ2-7
CDR3aa: ASSAVNFGVNEQY; v_gene: TRBV5-5; j_gene: TRBJ2-7
CDR3aa: ASSLSGHQETQY; v_gene: TRBV5-6; j_gene: TRBJ2-5
CDR3aa: ASNTQGRAGNTIY; v_gene: TRBV28; j_gene: TRBJ1-3
CDR3aa: ASSRTGQGRILSGYT; v_gene: TRBV5-6; j_gene: TRBJ1-2
CDR3aa: SVSEAAQGSSYNSPLH; v_gene: TRBV29-1; j_gene: TRBJ1-6
CDR3aa: ASSIRGASGMVEQY; v_gene: TRBV19; j_gene: TRBJ2-7
CDR3aa: ASSSGLDRAALTEAF; v_gene: TRBV5-1; j_gene: TRBJ1-1
CDR3aa: ASSQGAGETNEQF; v_gene: TRBV3-1/TRBV3-2; j_gene: TRBJ2-1
CDR3aa: ASSKASRVAGGSYNEQF; v_gene: TRBV21-1; j_gene: TRBJ2-1